This TCR beta chain originates from a study of neurological immune-mediated disorders. From the 5' RACE reads, TCRdb called clonotypes with MiXCR, one entry per CDR3 protein. Among about 60,000 distinct CDR3 sequences listed, about 4.2% were seen once. Regarding the study as a whole: The repertoires of 18 of 34 multiple sclerosis patients fell into one related-CDR3 cluster (a possible signature) under phylogenetic grouping.

The CDR3 consists of 13 residues. This clonotype showed up many times. The antigen is undetermined. The origin of this receptor is a man aged 50 to 60 with multiple sclerosis. Source material: PBMCs. V is TRBV21-1 and J is TRBJ2-3. TRBV21-1 counts as a pseudogene. CDR3 sequence: CASNLGSTDTQYF. In DNA form, the CDR3 reads TGTGCCAGCAATCTGGGTAGCACAGATACGCAGTATTTT.